The next 18 T cell receptor beta chains were all read from a single sample in a study of cytomegalovirus exposure and HLA in healthy donors. The data were produced by immunoSEQ multiplex PCR, yet TCRdb's version contains in-frame clones alone and is incomplete. The data show roughly 300,000 clones, with 80% to 90% seen just once and over 0.8% held by the top ten. The source material was PBMCs. These receptor sequences come from a woman aged 18-35 years in good health and CMV-seronegative.

The chain links TRBV7-9 to TRBJ1-5; possibly TRBD1 for D (6 bases). Trimming stripped 5 bases from V and 4 bases from J, with 12 bases between. The CDR3 has 14 residues. CDR1 is SEHNR and CDR2 is FQNEAQ in the germline V gene (reference sequence). The CDR3 loop is CASSRQGNNQPQHF. The CDR3 bases are TGTGCCAGCAGCCGTCAGGGGAATAATCAGCCCCAGCATTTT.

CDR3 sequence reads: CASSFGTSNYNEQFF. The CDR3 DNA reads TGTGCCAGCAGTTTCGGGACTAGCAACTACAATGAGCAGTTCTTC. V is TRBV27 and J is TRBJ2-1, with 9 bases lining up with TRBD2. The germline V gene has CDR1 MNHEY and CDR2 SMNVEV (reference sequence). With V trimmed by 3 bases and J by 3 bases, 3 bases remained unmatched. The CDR3 is made up of 15 amino acids.

The rearrangement uses TRBV19 and TRBJ2-5; D may be TRBD1 (6 bases). With 5 bases removed from V and 2 bases from J, the gap between germline ends came to 12 bases. The CDR3 is 14 residues long. CDR1 is LNHDA, CDR2 SQIVND, per germline (reference sequence). This chain's CDR3 is CASSLGTSQETQYF. The CDR3 nucleotides are TGTGCCAGTAGTCTCGGGACATCTCAAGAGACCCAGTACTTC.

The rearrangement uses TRBV7-9 and TRBJ2-3; 8 bases are shared with TRBD1. V lost 5 bases and J lost 4; bases outside the gene matches: 5. Germline V gene sequence: CDR1 SEHNR, CDR2 FQNEAQ (reference sequence). The CDR3 runs 14 residues. The CDR3 here is CASSPSGGADTQYF. CDR3 DNA: TGTGCCAGCAGCCCCTCAGGGGGCGCAGATACGCAGTATTTT.

The V and J genes are TRBV7-9 and TRBJ1-1; unclear D gene. This CDR3 spans 13 amino acids. Trimming left V 5 bases short and J 3 bases short, with 10 bases between. CDR1 and CDR2 (germline): SEHNR, FQNEAQ (reference sequence). CDR3 DNA: TGTGCCAGCAGCCCGAACAGAGACACTGAAGCTTTCTTT. The encoded protein is CASSPNRDTEAFF.

V is TRBV5-4 and J is TRBJ1-2, with 9 bases matching TRBD1. J was trimmed by 7 bases and V by 4 bases; bases with no gene match: 8. Germline values: CDR1 SGHNT, CDR2 YYREEE (reference sequence). CDR3 length equals 14 residues. In DNA form, the CDR3 reads TGTGCCAGCAGCGCCCCCGGGACAGGGCTTGGCTACACCTTC. The encoded protein is CASSAPGTGLGYTF.

The CDR3 is CASSQGGSGSGANVLTF. The CDR3 DNA is TGCGCCAGCAGCCAAGGCGGCTCCGGGTCTGGGGCCAACGTCCTGACTTTC. The gene calls are TRBV4-1 and TRBJ2-6; D not resolved. This CDR3 has 17 residues. The V gene's germline CDR1 is MGHRA and CDR2 YSYEKL. The V end was cut by 1 base, the J end by 1 base, with 11 bases between.

The chain joins TRBV29-1 to TRBJ2-7; 12 bases match TRBD2. The CDR3 contains 17 residues. The V segment lost 6 bases and the J segment 0 bases; nucleotides outside the gene matches: 12. Germline CDR1 is SQVTM and CDR2 is ANQGSEA. The CDR3 DNA reads as TGCAGCGTAGCTGATACTAGCGGGAGGCTCCTCTCCTACGAGCAGTACTTC. Protein: CSVADTSGRLLSYEQYF.

The chain links TRBV27 to TRBJ2-2; the match to TRBD2 covers 10 bases. The germline V gene encodes CDR1 MNHEY and CDR2 SMNVEV (reference sequence). The CDR3 consists of 15 residues. The trim removed 9 bases at V and 5 bases at J, leaving 9 bases unmatched. CDR3 loop: CASYASGSWTGELFF. CDR3 nucleotide sequence: TGTGCCAGTTACGCTAGCGGGAGTTGGACCGGGGAGCTGTTTTTT.

V and J are TRBV9 and TRBJ2-1, with TRBD1 matching 7 bases. The CDR3 consists of 14 residues. CDR1 SGDLS and CDR2 YYNGEE come from the germline V gene. V dropped 3 bases and J dropped 7; count of bases not matched to a gene: 7. CDR3 region: CASSAAGGKNEQFF. The CDR3, as DNA: TGTGCCAGCAGCGCCGCAGGGGGAAAGAATGAGCAGTTCTTC.

The V and J genes are TRBV5-4 and TRBJ2-6; the match to TRBD2 covers 13 bases. Trimming removed 3 bases from V and 2 bases from J; junction bases left unmatched: 2. CDR3 size: 17 residues. CDR1 and CDR2 from the germline V gene are SGHNT and YYREEE (reference sequence). The CDR3 sequence is CASSSGLAGAGANVLTF. CDR3 sequence (DNA): TGTGCCAGCAGCTCTGGACTAGCGGGAGCTGGGGCCAACGTCCTGACTTTC.

This clone was picked up a small number of times. The CDR3 loop is CASSGGISGNTIYF. For the CDR3, the DNA is TGTGCCAGCAGCGGAGGGATCTCTGGAAACACCATATATTTT. This chain links TRBV7-2 with TRBJ1-3; no reliable D call. V was trimmed by 5 bases and J by 0 bases, leaving 8 bases between them. Germline V CDR1 and CDR2: SGHTA, FQGNSA. The CDR3 totals 14 residues.

CDR3 coding DNA: TGTGCCAGCCAAGGGGGAGGGGACTATGGCTACACCTTC. Its protein is CASQGGGDYGYTF. The chain joins TRBV9 to TRBJ1-2; a weak D match, TRBD1 (6 bases). V lost 7 bases and J 3 bases, leaving 13 bases between the germline ends. The germline CDR1 and CDR2 sequences are SGDLS and YYNGEE. CDR3 length: 13 residues.

The CDR3 region has the DNA TGCAGCGTCTCCGGTGAGGGGGCGGGGGAGACCCAGTACTTC. The encoded protein is CSVSGEGAGETQYF. The chain employs TRBV29-1 and TRBJ2-5, with a tentative D call TRBD1 (7 bases). The V gene lost 6 bases and the J gene lost 5 bases, with 19 bases spanning the gap. CDR3 length: 14 residues. Germline V gene lookup returns CDR1 SQVTM and CDR2 ANQGSEA.

This clone was detected once. CDR3 sequence: CSVAGTSGRAPYEQYF. Here the CDR3 DNA reads TGCAGCGTTGCTGGGACTAGCGGGAGGGCCCCCTACGAGCAGTACTTC. The gene calls are TRBV29-1 and TRBJ2-7; 16 positions match TRBD2. The junction had 5 bases not matched to a gene; V was cut back by 4 bases and J by 2 bases. Germline CDR1 is SQVTM and CDR2 is ANQGSEA. The CDR3 loop spans 16 amino acids.

This clone was recorded only once. The chain couples TRBV29-1 to TRBJ2-5; D call uncertain. This CDR3 contains 11 residues. Germline CDR1 SQVTM, CDR2 ANQGSEA. The ends were cut back, 2 bases at V and 4 bases at J, with 5 bases in the middle. The CDR3 sequence is CSVEKRETQYF. The DNA of the CDR3 is TGCAGCGTTGAAAAGAGAGAGACCCAGTACTTC.

The sample holds a few counts of this clone. The chain recombines TRBV7-2 with TRBJ2-5; D may be TRBD1 (5 bases). Germline lookup yields CDR1 SGHTA and CDR2 FQGNSA. Trimming pared 4 bases from V and 1 base from J, leaving 16 bases between. The CDR3 runs to 16 residues. The CDR3 loop is CASSSQNQGFQETQYF. CDR3 sequence (DNA): TGTGCCAGCAGCTCCCAAAACCAGGGCTTCCAAGAGACCCAGTACTTC.

This rearrangement joins TRBV2 to TRBJ2-1; no definite D call. Germline CDR1 reads SNHLY; CDR2 reads FYNNEI. V was trimmed by 10 bases and J by 5 bases, leaving 21 bases between them. CDR3 length: 15 residues. The CDR3 loop reads CAITTRIIADNEQFF. DNA of the CDR3: TGTGCCATCACCACAAGGATTATAGCCGACAATGAGCAGTTCTTC.